In this sample, the clone carrying this T cell receptor beta chain turned up many times. The J segment lost 4 bases and the V segment lost 3 bases, leaving 9 bases of the junction unmatched. The germline gives CDR1 DFQATT, CDR2 SNEGSKA (reference sequence). The CDR3 contains 15 residues. The data originate from a study of T-cell reconstitution after alpha-beta-depleted transplantation in children. As it was prepared, the TCRbeta library received unique molecular identifiers. TCRdb redid the calling of the PCR reads with MiXCR, one entry per CDR3 protein. This table holds some 640,000 distinct CDR3 sequences, roughly 17% found once.

The sample was PBMCs from the stem cell graft donor, taken from the stem cell graft. This receptor was obtained from a human donor who donated a stem cell graft to a child with acute myeloid leukemia. The gene calls are TRBV20-1 and TRBJ2-7; 10 bases match TRBD2. The CDR3 spells CSARAFSGGTYEQYF. The CDR3 DNA reads TGCAGTGCTAGGGCCTTTAGCGGGGGGACATACGAGCAGTACTTC.